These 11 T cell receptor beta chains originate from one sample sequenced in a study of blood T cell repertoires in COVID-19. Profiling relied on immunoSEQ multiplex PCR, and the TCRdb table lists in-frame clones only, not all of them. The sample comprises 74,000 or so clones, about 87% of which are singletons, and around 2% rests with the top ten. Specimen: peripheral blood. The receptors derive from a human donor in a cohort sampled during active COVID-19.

The CDR3: CAWSGGDVNTGELFF. The DNA of the CDR3 is TGTGCCTGGAGTGGGGGCGACGTTAACACCGGGGAGCTGTTTTTT. This chain connects TRBV30 to TRBJ2-2, with a possible D match to TRBD1 (5 bases). Trimming took 1 base from V and 2 from J, leaving 11 bases between them. Looked up from germline, CDR1 is GTSNPN and CDR2 is SVGIG (reference sequence). CDR3 length equals 15 residues.

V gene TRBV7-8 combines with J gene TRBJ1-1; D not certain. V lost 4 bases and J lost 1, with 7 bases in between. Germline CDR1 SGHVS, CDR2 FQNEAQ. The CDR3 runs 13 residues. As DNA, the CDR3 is TGTGCCAGCAGCTCCCAATCGAACACTGAAGCTTTCTTT. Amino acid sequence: CASSSQSNTEAFF. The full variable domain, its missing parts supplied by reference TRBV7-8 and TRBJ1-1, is GAGVSQSPRYKVAKRGQDVALRCDPISGHVSLFWYQQALGQGPEFLTYFQNEAQLDKSGLPSDRFFAERPEGSVSTLKIQRTQQEDSAVYLCASSSQSNTEAFFGQGTRLTVV.

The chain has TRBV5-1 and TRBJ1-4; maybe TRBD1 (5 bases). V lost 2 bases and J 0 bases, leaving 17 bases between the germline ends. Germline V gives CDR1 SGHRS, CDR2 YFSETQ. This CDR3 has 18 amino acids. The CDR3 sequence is CASSFVPGHFATNEKLFF. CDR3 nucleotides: TGCGCCAGCAGCTTTGTCCCCGGACACTTTGCAACTAATGAAAAACTGTTTTTT.

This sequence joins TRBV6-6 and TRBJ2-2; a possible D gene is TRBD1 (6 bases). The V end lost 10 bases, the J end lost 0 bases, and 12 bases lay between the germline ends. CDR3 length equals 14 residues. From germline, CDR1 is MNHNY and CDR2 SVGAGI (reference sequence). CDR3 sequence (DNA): TGTGCCACCCAGGACAGACCGAACACCGGGGAGCTGTTTTTT. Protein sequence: CATQDRPNTGELFF.

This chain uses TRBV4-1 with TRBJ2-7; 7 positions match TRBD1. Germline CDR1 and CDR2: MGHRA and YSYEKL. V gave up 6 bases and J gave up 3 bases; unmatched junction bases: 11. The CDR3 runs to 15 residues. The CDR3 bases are TGCGCCAGCAGGCCACAGGGGCTAAACTACTACGAGCAGTACTTC. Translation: CASRPQGLNYYEQYF.

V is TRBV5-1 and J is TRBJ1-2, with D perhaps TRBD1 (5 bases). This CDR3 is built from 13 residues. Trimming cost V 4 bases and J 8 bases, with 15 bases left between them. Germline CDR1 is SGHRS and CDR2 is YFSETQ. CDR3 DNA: TGCGCCAGCAGCGGCAGGGTGACGGACGGCTACACCTTC. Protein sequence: CASSGRVTDGYTF.

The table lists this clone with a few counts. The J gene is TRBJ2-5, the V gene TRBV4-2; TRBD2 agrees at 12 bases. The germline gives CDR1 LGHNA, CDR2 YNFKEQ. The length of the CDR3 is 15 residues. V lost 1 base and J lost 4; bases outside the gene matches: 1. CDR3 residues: CASSQASGGAETQYF. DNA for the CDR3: TGTGCCAGCAGCCAAGCTAGCGGGGGGGCAGAGACCCAGTACTTC.

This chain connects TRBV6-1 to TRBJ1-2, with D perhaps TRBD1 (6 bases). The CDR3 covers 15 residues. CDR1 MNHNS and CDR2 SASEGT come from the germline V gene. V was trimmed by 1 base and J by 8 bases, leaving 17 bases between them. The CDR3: CASSEGQVVWRGYTF. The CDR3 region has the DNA TGTGCCAGCAGTGAAGGACAGGTCGTTTGGAGAGGCTACACCTTC.

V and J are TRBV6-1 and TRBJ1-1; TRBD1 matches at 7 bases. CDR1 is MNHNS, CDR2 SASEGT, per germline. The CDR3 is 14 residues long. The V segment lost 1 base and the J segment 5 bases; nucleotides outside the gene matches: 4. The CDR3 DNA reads TGTGCCAGCAGTGAAGTTATGACAGGGACTGAAGCTTTCTTT. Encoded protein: CASSEVMTGTEAFF.

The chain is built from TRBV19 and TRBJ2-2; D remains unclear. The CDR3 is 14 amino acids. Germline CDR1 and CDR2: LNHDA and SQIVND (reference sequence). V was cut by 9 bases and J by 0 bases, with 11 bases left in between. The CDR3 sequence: CASWPSSNTGELFF. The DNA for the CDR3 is TGTGCCAGCTGGCCATCATCGAACACCGGGGAGCTGTTTTTT.

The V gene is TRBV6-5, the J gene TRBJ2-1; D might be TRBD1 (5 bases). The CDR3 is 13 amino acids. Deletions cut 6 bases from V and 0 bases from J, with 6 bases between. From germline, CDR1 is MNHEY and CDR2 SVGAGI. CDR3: CASRTASYNEQFF. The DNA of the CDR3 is TGTGCCAGCAGGACAGCCTCCTACAATGAGCAGTTCTTC.